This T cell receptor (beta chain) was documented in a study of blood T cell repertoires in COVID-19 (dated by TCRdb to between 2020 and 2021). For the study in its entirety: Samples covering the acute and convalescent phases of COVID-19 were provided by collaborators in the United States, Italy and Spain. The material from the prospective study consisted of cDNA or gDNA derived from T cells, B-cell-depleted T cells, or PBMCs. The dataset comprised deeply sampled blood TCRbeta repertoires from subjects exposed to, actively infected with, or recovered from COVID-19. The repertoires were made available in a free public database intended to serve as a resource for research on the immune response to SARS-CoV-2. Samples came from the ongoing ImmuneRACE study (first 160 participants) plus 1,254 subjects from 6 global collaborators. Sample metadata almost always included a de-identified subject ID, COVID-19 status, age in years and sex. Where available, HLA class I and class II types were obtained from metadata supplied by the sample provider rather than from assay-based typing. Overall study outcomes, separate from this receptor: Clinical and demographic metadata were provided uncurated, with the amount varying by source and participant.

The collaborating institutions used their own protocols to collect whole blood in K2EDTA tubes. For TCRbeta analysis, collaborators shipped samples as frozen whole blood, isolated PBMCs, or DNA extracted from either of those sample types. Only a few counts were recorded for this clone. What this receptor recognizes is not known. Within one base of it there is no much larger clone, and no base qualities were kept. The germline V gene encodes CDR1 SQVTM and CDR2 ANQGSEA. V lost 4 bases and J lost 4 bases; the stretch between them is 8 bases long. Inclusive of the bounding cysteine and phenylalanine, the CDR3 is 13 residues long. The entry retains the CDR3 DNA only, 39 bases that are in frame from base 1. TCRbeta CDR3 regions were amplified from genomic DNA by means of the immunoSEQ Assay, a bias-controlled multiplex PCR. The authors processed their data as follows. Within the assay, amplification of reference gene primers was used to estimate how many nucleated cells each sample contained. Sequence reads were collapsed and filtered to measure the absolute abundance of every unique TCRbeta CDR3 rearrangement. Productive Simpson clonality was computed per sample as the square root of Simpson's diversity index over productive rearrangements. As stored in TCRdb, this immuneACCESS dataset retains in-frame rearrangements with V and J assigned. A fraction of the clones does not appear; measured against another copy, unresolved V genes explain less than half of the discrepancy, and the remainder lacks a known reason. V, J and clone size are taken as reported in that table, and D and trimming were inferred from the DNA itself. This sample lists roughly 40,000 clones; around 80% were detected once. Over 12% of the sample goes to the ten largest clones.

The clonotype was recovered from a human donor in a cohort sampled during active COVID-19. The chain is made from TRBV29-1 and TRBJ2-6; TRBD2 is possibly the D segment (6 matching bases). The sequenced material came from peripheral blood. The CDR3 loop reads CSVGGVGANVLTF. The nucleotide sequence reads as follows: TGCAGCGTTGGGGGGGTCGGGGCCAACGTCCTGACTTTC.